This paragraph covers one TCR beta chain sequence. What antigen it recognizes has not been identified. Taken from cysteine to phenylalanine, the CDR3 has 15 residues. DNA for this receptor is not on file. CDR1 is given as SNHLY and CDR2 as FYNNEI, both from the germline V gene. The data originate from a study of monozygotic twins with inflammatory bowel disease (dated by TCRdb to between 2019 and 2020). With regard to the full study: A total of approximately 30 monozygotic twin pairs were included in the full study, comprising nine German pairs (four IBD-concordant, five IBD-discordant) and 19 IBD-discordant Danish pairs. The search for disease-associated traits relied mainly on comparing IBD patients with their genetically identical healthy co-twins within discordant pairs. Each individual had, on average, about 151 000 unique TCRalpha sequences and 181 000 unique TCRbeta sequences available for analysis. Points the paper makes about the study in general: Distinction between different T cell subtypes could not be achieved in the analysis. Repertoire similarity did not differ between concordant and discordant twins, possibly due to limited statistical power. Compared with healthy twins, IBD patients shared fewer clonotypes with other individuals, and the difference was most pronounced in patients with signs of disease activity. Because patients were on differing immunosuppressive treatments, the repertoires may have picked up extra background noise and inter-individual variability. Measured by the inverse Simpson index, TCRbeta repertoire diversity was lower in IBD patients than in their healthy co-twins. The results gave no support for a single strong signal or clonotype linked to IBD.

Receptors were amplified or captured by 5' RACE. Each TCR library was prepared from about 3.5 ug of total RNA. For each sample, cDNA synthesis was carried out in eight separate reactions using SMARTScribe reverse transcriptase. During cDNA synthesis, unique molecular identifiers containing a 6-nucleotide sample barcode were introduced by template switching. TCRalpha and TCRbeta cDNA was amplified in two nested PCRs of around 15 and 10 cycles, and bead purification was carried out after each PCR. Before amplification, cDNA was treated with uracil DNA-glycosylase and purified using the QIAquick PCR purification kit. The second PCR added Illumina TruSeq-compatible adapters along with sample-specific barcodes. TapeStation and Qubit were used to check library quality and concentration, and 4 to 6.5 ng of each library went into the pool. Pooled libraries were sequenced on an Illumina HiSeq2500 single-index Rapid Run with 2 x 100 bp reads and custom sequencing primers. As for how the authors treated the data: UMI-based consensus assembly with MiGEC version 1.2.6 was used to correct PCR and sequencing errors. MiXCR version 2.1.1 was used to carry out V(D)J alignment, clonotype assembly and CDR3 extraction. To normalise gene usage, clonotype sharing and MAIT/NKT TCR abundance, the top 1000, 10 000 and 20 000 clonotypes in each sample were analysed. Diversity was computed as the inverse Simpson index with the vegan R package after downsampling to 27 000 UMIs. Paired Mann-Whitney U tests were applied to discordant twin pairs, with Benjamini-Hochberg correction for multiple testing. TCRdb reprocessed the reads, and each CDR3 protein sequence is entered once, without DNA. These V and J calls originate from TCRdb's pipeline instead of the authors' own analysis. Per the sample table, the count is 350,000 to 400,000 distinct CDR3 sequences. 2.5% to 3% of the sample comes from the top ten.

From each donor, a roughly 2.7 ml peripheral blood sample was collected into PAXgene tubes and kept at -80 degrees C. Total RNA was isolated from whole blood with the PAXgene blood miRNA kit on an automated QIAcube, without T cell sorting. Peripheral blood from monozygotic twin pairs who were concordant or discordant for inflammatory bowel disease underwent deep TCRalpha and TCRbeta repertoire profiling using unique molecular barcoding. Smoking habits were recorded for all twin pairs, and individuals were classified as current, former or never smokers. The chain is made from TRBV2 and TRBJ2-7; with no DNA, the TCRdb D assignment of TRBD2 cannot be verified. The sequenced sample was blood. This clonotype was obtained from a human donor with ulcerative colitis or Crohn's disease, or a healthy co-twin of an affected twin (not recorded which). CDR3 sequence: CASVRDGQSSYEQYF.